What follows are 11 T cell receptor beta chains derived from one specimen sequenced in a study of monozygotic twins with inflammatory bowel disease (dated by TCRdb to about 2019). The library was produced with 5' RACE. Reads for this sample came from an Illumina HiSeq 2500. TCRdb reprocessed the reads, so every CDR3 protein sequence counts as one entry and DNA is not shown. The table for this sample lists some 300,000 distinct CDR3 sequences. In total, the top ten clones hold over 5% of the sample. The sequencing sample was made of blood. Source of these receptors: a human donor with ulcerative colitis or Crohn's disease, or a healthy co-twin of an affected twin (not recorded which).

The chain carries TRBV5-1 and TRBJ2-7; TCRdb calls TRBD1, which cannot be checked without DNA. CDR3 length: 13 residues. Germline CDR1 reads SGHRS; CDR2 reads YFSETQ. The chain's CDR3 is CGKGTGRSYEQYF.

The genes are TRBV7-9 and TRBJ1-4; the TRBD1 assignment by TCRdb is unverifiable without DNA. In germline, CDR1 is SEHNR, CDR2 FQNEAQ (reference sequence). The CDR3 is 16 residues long. CDR3: CASSSNDRQEPELLFF. Looking up the rest from reference TRBV7-9 and TRBJ1-4 gives the full variable domain: DTGVSQNPRHKITKRGQNVTFRCDPISEHNRLYWYRQTLGQGPEFLTYFQNEAQLEKSRLLSDRFSAERPKGSFSTLEIQRTEQGDSAMYLCASSSNDRQEPELLFFGSGTQLSVL.

The rearrangement uses TRBV24-1 and TRBJ1-5; the D call of TRBD1 rests on TCRdb alone, since no DNA is present to check it. Germline CDR1 reads KGHDR; CDR2 reads SFDVKD. This CDR3 contains 16 residues. CDR3 loop: CATSDSGTGSYQPQHF.

The CDR3: CASSSRGGSTDTQYF. The chain has TRBV5-4 and TRBJ2-3; absent DNA, TCRdb's TRBD1 call cannot be checked. Looked up from germline, CDR1 is SGHNT and CDR2 is YYREEE (reference sequence). This CDR3 is 15 amino acids long. The variable domain in full, with the rest retrieved from reference TRBV5-4 and TRBJ2-3, is ETGVTQSPTHLIKTRGQQVTLRCSSQSGHNTVSWYQQALGQGPQFIFQYYREEENGRGNFPPRFSGLQFPNYSSELNVNALELDDSALYLCASSSRGGSTDTQYFGPGTRLTVL.

V usage is TRBV29-1 and J usage is TRBJ1-4; TCRdb gives TRBD1 as the D gene, but with no DNA this cannot be confirmed. CDR1 and CDR2 from the germline V gene are SQVTM and ANQGSEA. The CDR3 runs to 13 residues. CDR3 in amino acids: CSVDRTGDEKLFF. Full variable domain (missing parts from reference TRBV29-1 and TRBJ1-4): SAVISQKPSRDICQRGTSLTIQCQVDSQVTMMFWYRQQPGQSLTLIATANQGSEATYESGFVIDKFPISRPNLTFSTLTVSNMSPEDSSIYLCSVDRTGDEKLFFGSGTQLSVL.

This chain connects TRBV7-2 to TRBJ2-7. This CDR3 has 12 residues. The germline gives CDR1 SGHTA, CDR2 FQGNSA. The CDR3 is CASSLEVGYQYF.

This rearrangement joins TRBV29-1 to TRBJ1-1. Germline CDR1 SQVTM, CDR2 ANQGSEA. The CDR3 totals 11 residues. The CDR3 spells CSARMNTEAFF.

The chain couples TRBV20-1 to TRBJ2-6; TCRdb selects TRBD1, and the lack of DNA leaves this call unchecked. The germline V gene has CDR1 DFQATT and CDR2 SNEGSKA (reference sequence). This CDR3 spans 15 amino acids. The CDR3 region is CSADRGNSGANVLTF.

The chain joins TRBV27 to TRBJ2-7; as DNA is missing, the TRBD1 call by TCRdb cannot be tested. The CDR3 consists of 16 residues. Germline CDR1 MNHEY, CDR2 SMNVEV (reference sequence). CDR3 sequence reads: CASHPGQGGADYEQYF.

The chain joins TRBV7-2 to TRBJ2-5; TCRdb outputs TRBD1, but without DNA this stays unchecked. Germline V gene data show CDR1 as SGHTA and CDR2 as FQGNSA. The CDR3 is made up of 13 amino acids. This chain's CDR3 is CASSLAGVGTQYF.

The V call is TRBV18, the J call TRBJ1-5; TCRdb names TRBD1, which stays unverified in the absence of DNA. This CDR3 comprises 16 residues. CDR1 and CDR2 from the germline V gene are KGHSH and LQKENI. CDR3 sequence: CASSPLGQGAGQPQHF.